This record covers a single T cell receptor (beta chain). What it binds is unknown. This specimen comes from a study of cytomegalovirus exposure and HLA in healthy donors. Broader study findings: Later analysis identified a missense DCLRE1C variant that was linked to TCR beta V- and J-gene trimming. According to the study, around 180 TCR beta chains were cytomegalovirus-associated.

The CDR3 has 11 amino acids. Germline lookup yields CDR1 MNHEY and CDR2 SVGAGI. V was pared by 4 bases and J by 5 bases, with 5 bases between. Healthy bone marrow donors made up the cohort. The PCR was carried out with 60 Vbeta primers and 13 Jbeta primers. Generated by immunoSEQ multiplex PCR, the TCRdb table keeps only in-frame clones and is missing some. This specimen shows about 130,000 clones; the ten leading clones hold approximately 2.6%. Input material: PBMCs. This chain joins TRBV6-5 and TRBJ1-2; D is unclear. This clonotype was obtained from a man aged 30 to 39 in good health and CMV-seronegative. In DNA, the CDR3 is TGTGCCAGCAGTTCCCGTTATGGCTACACCTTC. It is translated as CASSSRYGYTF.